The clone carrying this TCR beta chain was seen only once. Authors' analysis steps: Quantification of nucleated cells was approximated via reference gene primer amplification. Method: immunoSEQ multiplex PCR; TCRdb's copy keeps in-frame clones and lacks some. V and J calls plus clone size are reproduced from that table; the DNA served to infer D and trimming. In the table there are hundreds of thousands of clones, 88% of which are singletons. This specimen comes from a study of blood T cell repertoires in COVID-19. Whole-study context: COVID-19 samples collected from the United States, Italy and Spain covered acute and convalescent phases. PBMCs, B-cell-depleted T cells, or T cells were the source of the cDNA or gDNA that made up the material.

With 6 bases clipped from V and 6 bases from J, the junction kept 4 bases outside the gene matches. The CDR3 is 13 amino acids. Per the germline V gene, CDR1 is SGHTA and CDR2 is FQGTGA. The sample taken for sequencing was peripheral blood. The chain joins TRBV7-3 to TRBJ2-2, with 7 nucleotides matching TRBD2. The clonotype comes from a woman in her twenties or thirties who had recovered from COVID-19. The CDR3 region is CASRFGLAGELFF. The CDR3, as DNA: TGTGCCAGCAGATTCGGACTAGCCGGGGAGCTGTTTTTT.